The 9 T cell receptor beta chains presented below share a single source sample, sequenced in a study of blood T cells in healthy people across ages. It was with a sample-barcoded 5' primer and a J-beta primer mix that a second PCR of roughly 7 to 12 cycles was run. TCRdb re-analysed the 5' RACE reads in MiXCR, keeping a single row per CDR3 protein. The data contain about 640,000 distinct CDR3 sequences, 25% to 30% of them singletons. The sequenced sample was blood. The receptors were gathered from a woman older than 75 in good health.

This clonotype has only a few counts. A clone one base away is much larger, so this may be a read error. The chain's CDR3 is CASSWGGGRSEEQYF. CDR3 bases: TGCGCCAGCAGCTGGGGCGGGGGGCGATCGGAAGAGCAGTACTTC. The chain uses TRBV5-1 and TRBJ2-5; 8 bases line up with TRBD2. From germline, CDR1 is SGHRS and CDR2 YFSETQ. The V segment lost 3 bases and the J segment 11 bases; nucleotides outside the gene matches: 15. There are 15 residues in the CDR3.

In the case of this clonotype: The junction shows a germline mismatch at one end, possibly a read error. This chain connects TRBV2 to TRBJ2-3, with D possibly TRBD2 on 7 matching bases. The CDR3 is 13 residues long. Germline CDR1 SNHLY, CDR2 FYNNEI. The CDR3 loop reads CATRGGISDTRYF. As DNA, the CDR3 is TGTGCCACGAGGGGGGGGATTTCAGATACGCGGTATTTT.

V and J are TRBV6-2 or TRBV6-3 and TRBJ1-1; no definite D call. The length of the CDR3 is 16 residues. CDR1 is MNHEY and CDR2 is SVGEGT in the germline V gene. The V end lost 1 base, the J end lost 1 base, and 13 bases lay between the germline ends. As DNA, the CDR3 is TGTGCCAGCAGTTACTTCCAATCGCACCAGAACACTGAAGCTTTCTTT. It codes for CASSYFQSHQNTEAFF.

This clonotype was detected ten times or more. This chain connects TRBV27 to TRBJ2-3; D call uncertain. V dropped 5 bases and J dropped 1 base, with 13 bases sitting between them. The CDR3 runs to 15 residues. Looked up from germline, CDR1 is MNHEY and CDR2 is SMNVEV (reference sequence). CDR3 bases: TGTGCCAGCAGTGTGACCGCTCTCGGCACAGATACGCAGTATTTT. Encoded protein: CASSVTALGTDTQYF.

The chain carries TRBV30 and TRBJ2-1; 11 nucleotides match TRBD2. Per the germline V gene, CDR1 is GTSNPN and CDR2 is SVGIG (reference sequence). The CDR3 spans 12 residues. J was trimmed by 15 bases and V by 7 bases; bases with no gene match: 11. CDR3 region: CASSSGGFRSFF. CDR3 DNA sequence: TGTGCCTCTTCTAGCGGGGGGTTCAGGTCGTTCTTC. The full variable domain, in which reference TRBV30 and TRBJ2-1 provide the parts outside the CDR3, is SQTIHQWPATLVQPVGSPLSLECTVEGTSNPNLYWYRQAAGRGLQLLFYSVGIGQISSEVPQNLSASRPQDRQFILSSKKLLLSDSGFYLCASSSGGFRSFFGPGTRLTVL.

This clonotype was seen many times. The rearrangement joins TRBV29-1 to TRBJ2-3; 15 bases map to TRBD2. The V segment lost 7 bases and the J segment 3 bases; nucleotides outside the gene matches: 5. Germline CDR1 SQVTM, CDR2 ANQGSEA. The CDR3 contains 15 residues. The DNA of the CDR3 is TGCAGCGCCGATGGGACTAGCGGGGGGACAGATACGCAGTATTTT. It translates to CSADGTSGGTDTQYF.

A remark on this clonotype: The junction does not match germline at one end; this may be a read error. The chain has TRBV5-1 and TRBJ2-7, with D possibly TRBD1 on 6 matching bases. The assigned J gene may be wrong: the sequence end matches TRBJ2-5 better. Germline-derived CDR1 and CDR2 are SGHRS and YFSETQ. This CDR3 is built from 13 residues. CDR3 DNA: TGCGCCAACAGCTTGGAGTTGACAGGGACCCAGTACTTC. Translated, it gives CANSLELTGTQYF.

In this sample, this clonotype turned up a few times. The CDR3 protein is CASSPSVGSTEAFF. The CDR3 DNA reads TGTGCCAGCTCACCATCGGTTGGTAGCACTGAAGCTTTCTTT. This chain uses TRBV18 with TRBJ1-1; D is unclear. The V gene lost 2 bases and the J gene lost 4 bases, with 11 bases spanning the gap. This CDR3 has 14 amino acids. Looked up from germline, CDR1 is KGHSH and CDR2 is LQKENI.

CDR3 DNA sequence: TGTGCCAGCAGGCCGATGGCCAAAAACATTCAGTACTTC. As protein: CASRPMAKNIQYF. The genes are TRBV6-6 and TRBJ2-4; D unclear. The CDR3 sequence is 13 residues long. Germline-derived CDR1 and CDR2 are MNHNY and SVGAGI (reference sequence). Trimming removed 6 bases at V and 1 base at J, with 7 bases between.